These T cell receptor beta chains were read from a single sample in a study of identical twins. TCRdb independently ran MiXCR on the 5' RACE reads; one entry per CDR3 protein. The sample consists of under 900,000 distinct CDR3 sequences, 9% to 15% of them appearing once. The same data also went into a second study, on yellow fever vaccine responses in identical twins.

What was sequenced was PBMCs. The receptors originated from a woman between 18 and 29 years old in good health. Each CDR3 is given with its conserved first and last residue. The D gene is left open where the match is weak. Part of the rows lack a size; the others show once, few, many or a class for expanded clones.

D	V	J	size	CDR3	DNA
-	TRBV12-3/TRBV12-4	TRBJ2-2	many	CASSFVMNGFNTGELFF	TGTGCCAGCAGTTTTGTGATGAACGGATTTAACACCGGGGAGCTGTTTTTT
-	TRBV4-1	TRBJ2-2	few	CASSQPTGRTGELFF	TGCGCCAGCAGCCAACCCACAGGGCGCACCGGGGAGCTGTTTTTT
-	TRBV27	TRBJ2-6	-	CASSSPGISGANVLTF	TGTGCCAGCAGTTCCCCAGGGATAAGTGGGGCCAACGTCCTGACTTTC
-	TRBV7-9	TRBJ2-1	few	CASSRLGGARSYEQFF	TGTGCCAGCAGCCGCCTGGGGGGCGCTCGGTCCTATGAGCAGTTCTTC
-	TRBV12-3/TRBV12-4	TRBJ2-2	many	CASSFGGAGELFF	TGTGCCAGCAGTTTTGGTGGGGCCGGGGAGCTGTTTTTT
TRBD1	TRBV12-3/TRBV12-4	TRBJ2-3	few	CASSWDRKTDTQYF	TGTGCCAGCAGTTGGGACAGGAAAACAGATACGCAGTATTTT
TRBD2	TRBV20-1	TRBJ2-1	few	CSANGLAGVFGPYNEQFF	TGCAGTGCTAATGGGCTAGCGGGGGTTTTCGGCCCCTACAATGAGCAGTTCTTC
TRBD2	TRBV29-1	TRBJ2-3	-	CSVDWGGADTQYF	TGCAGCGTTGATTGGGGGGGGGCAGATACGCAGTATTTT
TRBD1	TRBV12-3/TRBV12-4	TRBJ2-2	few	CASSTGQGFGELFF	TGTGCCAGCAGTACGGGACAGGGTTTCGGGGAGCTGTTTTTT
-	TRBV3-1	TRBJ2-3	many	CASRPRGTDTQYF	TGTGCCAGCAGGCCAAGGGGCACAGATACGCAGTATTTT
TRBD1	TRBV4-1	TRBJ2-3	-	CASRPAGQGRADTQYF	TGCGCCAGCAGGCCAGCGGGACAGGGGCGCGCAGATACGCAGTATTTT
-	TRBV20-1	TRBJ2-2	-	CSAKIGLSGELFF	TGCAGTGCTAAAATCGGTCTCTCCGGGGAGCTGTTTTTT
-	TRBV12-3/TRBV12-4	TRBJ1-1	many	CASSLVGVVNTEAFF	TGTGCCAGCAGTTTAGTAGGGGTTGTGAACACTGAAGCTTTCTTT
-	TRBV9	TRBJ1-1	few	CASIPLGGNTEAFF	TGTGCCAGCATCCCCCTAGGAGGGAACACTGAAGCTTTCTTT